This entry is about one T cell receptor (beta chain). Its specificity is not known. This may be a read error: a much more frequent sequence differs by one nucleotide. Included in the TCR beta cDNA libraries were unique molecular identifiers. The authors obtained roughly 0.5 million cDNA molecules from roughly 1.1 to 9.2 million T cells. TCRdb called the PCR reads again in MiXCR, with one record for every CDR3 protein. The profile shows around 260,000 distinct CDR3 sequences, around 34% of them singletons. This record comes from a study of post-analysis software for immune sequencing data. Study at large: Some patients lacked subtype; others had relapsing-remitting, secondary progressive or progressive-relapsing disease.

Whole-study findings and limits: Patients showed TRBV5-6, TRBV5-1 and TRBV20-1 among 4 or 5 TRBV segments more frequent than in controls. By F measure, samples from a shared preparation batch strongly co-clustered. Among multiple sclerosis patients, normalized Chao1 diversity was significantly below that of controls.

This CDR3 is 15 amino acids long. Losses at the gene ends were 3 bases for V and 13 bases for J; bases not matched to a gene: 11. CDR1 and CDR2 (germline): SGHTA, FQGNSA. The sequenced material came from blood. The chain combines TRBV7-2 with TRBJ2-4; 11 nucleotides line up with TRBD2. The sequence was obtained from a girl aged 5-17 years with multiple sclerosis. Here the CDR3 reads CASSFGSSGRKDQYF. In DNA form, the CDR3 reads TGTGCCAGCAGCTTTGGGTCTAGCGGGAGGAAAGACCAGTACTTC.